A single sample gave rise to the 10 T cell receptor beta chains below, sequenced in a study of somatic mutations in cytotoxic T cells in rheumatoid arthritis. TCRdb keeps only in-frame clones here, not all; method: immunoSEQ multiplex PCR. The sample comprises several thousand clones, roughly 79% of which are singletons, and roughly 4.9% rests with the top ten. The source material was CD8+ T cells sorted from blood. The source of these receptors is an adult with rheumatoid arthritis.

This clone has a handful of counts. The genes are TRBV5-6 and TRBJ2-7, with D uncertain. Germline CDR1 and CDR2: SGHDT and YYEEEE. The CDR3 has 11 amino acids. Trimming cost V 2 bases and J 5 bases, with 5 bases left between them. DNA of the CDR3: TGTGCCAGCAGCTTCGGTAACGAGCAGTACTTC. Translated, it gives CASSFGNEQYF.

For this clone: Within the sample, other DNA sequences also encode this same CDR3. The CDR3 sequence is CASSLSGGPYEQYF. In DNA form, the CDR3 reads TGTGCCAGCAGTTTAAGCGGAGGTCCCTACGAGCAGTACTTC. The chain employs TRBV27 and TRBJ2-7, with TRBD2 as a possible D gene (5 bases). CDR1 and CDR2 (germline): MNHEY, SMNVEV (reference sequence). This CDR3 is built from 14 residues. Trimming stripped 2 bases from V and 2 bases from J, with 10 bases between.

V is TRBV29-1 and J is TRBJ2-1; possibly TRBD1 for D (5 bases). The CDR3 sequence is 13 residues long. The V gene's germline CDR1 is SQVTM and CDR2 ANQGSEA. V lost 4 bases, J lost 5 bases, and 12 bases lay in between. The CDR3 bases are TGCAGCGTTGCTCGACAGATCGACAATGAGCAGTTCTTC. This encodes CSVARQIDNEQFF.

CDR3 region: CASSGTENSPLHF. In nucleotides, the CDR3 is TGTGCCAGCAGTGGGACAGAAAATTCACCCCTCCACTTT. V usage is TRBV6-1 and J usage is TRBJ1-6, with a tentative D call TRBD1 (6 bases). The CDR3 loop spans 13 amino acids. Germline V CDR1 and CDR2: MNHNS, SASEGT. V lost 4 bases, J lost 7 bases, and 8 bases lay in between.

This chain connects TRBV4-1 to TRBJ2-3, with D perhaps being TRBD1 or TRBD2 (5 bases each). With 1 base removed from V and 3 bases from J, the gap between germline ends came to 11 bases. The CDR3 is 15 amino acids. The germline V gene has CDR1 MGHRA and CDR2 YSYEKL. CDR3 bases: TGCGCCAGCAGCCAAGTTGGGGACGTGACAGATACGCAGTATTTT. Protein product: CASSQVGDVTDTQYF.

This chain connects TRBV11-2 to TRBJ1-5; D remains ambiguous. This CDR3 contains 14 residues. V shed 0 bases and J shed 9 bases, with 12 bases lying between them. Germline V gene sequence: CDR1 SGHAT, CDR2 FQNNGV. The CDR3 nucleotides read TGTGCCAGCAGCTTAGATCTAGGATACAGGCCCCAGCATTTT. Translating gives CASSLDLGYRPQHF.

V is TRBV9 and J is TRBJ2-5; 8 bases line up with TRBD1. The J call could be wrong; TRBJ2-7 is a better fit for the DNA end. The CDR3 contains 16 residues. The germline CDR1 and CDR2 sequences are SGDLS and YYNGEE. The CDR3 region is CASSPYSGGASGEQYF. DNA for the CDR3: TGTGCCAGCAGCCCATATTCAGGGGGCGCGTCCGGCGAGCAGTACTTC.

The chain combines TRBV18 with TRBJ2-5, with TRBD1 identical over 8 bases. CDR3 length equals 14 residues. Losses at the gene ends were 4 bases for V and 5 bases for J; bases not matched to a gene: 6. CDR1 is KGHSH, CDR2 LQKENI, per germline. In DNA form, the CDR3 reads TGTGCCAGCTCACGTCAGGGGGCCGGGGAGACCCAGTACTTC. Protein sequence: CASSRQGAGETQYF.

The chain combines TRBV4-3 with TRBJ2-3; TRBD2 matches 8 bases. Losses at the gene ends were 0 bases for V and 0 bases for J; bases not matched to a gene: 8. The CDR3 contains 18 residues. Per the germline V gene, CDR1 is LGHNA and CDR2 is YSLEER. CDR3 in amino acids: CASSQDGSTSASTDTQYF. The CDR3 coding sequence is TGCGCCAGCAGCCAAGACGGCTCGACTAGCGCAAGCACAGATACGCAGTATTTT.

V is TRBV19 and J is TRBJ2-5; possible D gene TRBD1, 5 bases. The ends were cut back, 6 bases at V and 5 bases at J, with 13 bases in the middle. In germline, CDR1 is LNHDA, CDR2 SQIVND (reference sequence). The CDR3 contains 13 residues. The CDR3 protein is CASSPQVWETQYF. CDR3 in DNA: TGTGCCAGTAGCCCACAGGTCTGGGAGACCCAGTACTTC. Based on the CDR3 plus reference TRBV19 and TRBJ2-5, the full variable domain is DGGITQSPKYLFRKEGQNVTLSCEQNLNHDAMYWYRQDPGQGLRLIYYSQIVNDFQKGDIAEGYSVSREKKESFPLTVTSAQKNPTAFYLCASSPQVWETQYFGPGTRLLVL.